The following is a T cell receptor beta chain sequence with its context. This entry comes from a study of blood T cell repertoires in COVID-19. Study at large: COVID-19 samples from acute and convalescent phases originated in the United States, Italy and Spain.

V was clipped by 3 bases and J by 6 bases, with 5 bases between them. The CDR3 runs 11 residues. In the authors' methods: Quantification of nucleated cells was approximated via reference gene primer amplification. Method: immunoSEQ multiplex PCR; TCRdb's copy keeps in-frame clones and lacks some. That table supplies the V and J calls and clone size; D and trimming were determined from the DNA. The sample consists of around 66,000 clones, around 80% of them appearing once. The sequence derives from a human donor in a cohort sampled during active COVID-19. The chain carries TRBV12-3 or TRBV12-4 and TRBJ1-2; no reliable D call. Specimen: peripheral blood. CDR3 in amino acids: CASSLGNGYTF. In nucleotides, the CDR3 is TGTGCCAGCAGTTTGGGCAATGGCTACACCTTC.